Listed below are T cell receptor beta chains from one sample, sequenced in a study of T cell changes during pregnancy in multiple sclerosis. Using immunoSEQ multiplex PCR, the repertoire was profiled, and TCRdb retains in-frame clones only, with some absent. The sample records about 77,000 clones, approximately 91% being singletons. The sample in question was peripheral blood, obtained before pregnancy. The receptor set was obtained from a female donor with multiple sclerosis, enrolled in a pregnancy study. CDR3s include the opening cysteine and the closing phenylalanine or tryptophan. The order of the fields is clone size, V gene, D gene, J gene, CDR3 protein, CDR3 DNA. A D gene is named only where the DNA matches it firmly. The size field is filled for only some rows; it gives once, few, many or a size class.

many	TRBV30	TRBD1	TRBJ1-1	CAWSVDRDTEAFF	TGTGCCTGGAGTGTTGACAGGGACACTGAAGCTTTCTTT
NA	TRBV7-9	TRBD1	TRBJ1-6	CASSRDRGRSPLHF	TGTGCCAGCAGCCGGGACAGGGGAAGGTCACCCCTCCACTTT
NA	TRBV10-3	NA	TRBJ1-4	CAISGPRGKKLFF	TGTGCCATCAGCGGCCCGAGAGGGAAAAAACTGTTTTTT
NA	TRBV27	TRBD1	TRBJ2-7	CASSLSYRGQVSYEQYF	TGTGCCAGCAGTTTGTCTTACAGGGGGCAAGTTTCCTACGAGCAGTACTTC
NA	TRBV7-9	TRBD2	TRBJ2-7	CASSPRVAGELPFYEQYF	TGTGCCAGCAGCCCAAGGGTAGCGGGAGAACTACCCTTCTACGAGCAGTACTTC
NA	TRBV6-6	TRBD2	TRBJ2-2	CASSSGLAGAGELFF	TGTGCCAGCAGTTCCGGACTAGCGGGAGCCGGGGAGCTGTTTTTT
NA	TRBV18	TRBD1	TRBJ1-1	CASSEQGKSEAFF	TGTGCCAGCTCCGAACAGGGGAAGTCTGAAGCTTTCTTT
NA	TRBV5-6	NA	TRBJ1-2	CASSPSWTDGYTF	TGTGCCAGCAGCCCATCTTGGACAGACGGCTACACCTTC
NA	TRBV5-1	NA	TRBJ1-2	CASSPTIGGYTF	TGCGCCAGCAGTCCTACCATCGGTGGCTACACCTTC
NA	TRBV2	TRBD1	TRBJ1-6	CASSDTGGGNSPLHF	TGTGCCAGCAGCGATACAGGGGGCGGGAATTCACCCCTCCACTTT
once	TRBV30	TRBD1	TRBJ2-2	CAWSVQGAGTGELFF	TGTGCCTGGAGTGTACAGGGGGCGGGCACCGGGGAGCTGTTTTTT
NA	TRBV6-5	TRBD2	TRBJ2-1	CASSSRGAGGYNEQFF	TGTGCCAGCAGTTCCCGCGGAGCGGGGGGATACAATGAGCAGTTCTTC
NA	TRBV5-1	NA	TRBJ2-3	CASSPFSGEGTDTQYF	TGCGCCAGCAGTCCCTTTAGCGGAGAAGGCACAGATACGCAGTATTTT
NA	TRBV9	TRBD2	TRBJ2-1	CASSAPLWGGNSGYNEQFF	TGTGCCAGCAGCGCCCCCCTTTGGGGGGGGAACTCCGGATACAATGAGCAGTTCTTC
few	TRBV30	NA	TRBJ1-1	CAWSVGGPEAFF	TGTGCCTGGAGTGTAGGAGGGCCTGAAGCTTTCTTT
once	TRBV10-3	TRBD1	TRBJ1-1	CATQSRTGAIQNTEAFF	TGTGCCACCCAAAGCCGGACAGGGGCGATTCAGAACACTGAAGCTTTCTTT
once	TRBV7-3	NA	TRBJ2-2	CASRFKNTGELFF	TGTGCCAGCAGGTTCAAGAACACCGGGGAGCTGTTTTTT
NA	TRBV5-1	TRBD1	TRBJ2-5	CASSLETGGETQYF	TGCGCCAGCAGCTTGGAGACAGGGGGGGAGACCCAGTACTTC
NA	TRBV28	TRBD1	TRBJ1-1	CASSTPQGAWTEAFF	TGTGCCAGCAGTACACCACAGGGGGCTTGGACTGAAGCTTTCTTT
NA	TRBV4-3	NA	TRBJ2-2	CASSPRVSGELFF	TGCGCCAGCAGCCCCAGGGTGAGCGGGGAGCTGTTTTTT
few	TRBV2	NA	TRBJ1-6	CASSREDNSPLHF	TGTGCCAGCAGCAGAGAGGATAATTCACCCCTCCACTTT
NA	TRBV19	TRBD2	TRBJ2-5	CASSMGGWETQYF	TGTGCCAGTAGTATGGGGGGGTGGGAGACCCAGTACTTC
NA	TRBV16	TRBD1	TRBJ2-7	CASSHGTGNSYEQYF	TGTGCCAGCAGCCACGGGACAGGGAACTCCTACGAGCAGTACTTC
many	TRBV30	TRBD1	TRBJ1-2	CAWLGTALIDSYGYTF	TGTGCCTGGTTAGGGACAGCCCTTATCGACTCCTATGGCTACACCTTC
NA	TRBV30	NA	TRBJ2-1	CAWSPTAQGRQEQFF	TGTGCCTGGAGTCCTACGGCTCAGGGCCGTCAAGAGCAGTTCTTC
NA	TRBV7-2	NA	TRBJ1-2	CASSSIVSGSYGYTF	TGTGCCAGCAGCTCCATCGTATCGGGGAGCTATGGCTACACCTTC
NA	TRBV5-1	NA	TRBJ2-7	CASSPGLRYEQYF	TGCGCCAGCAGCCCCGGACTGAGGTACGAGCAGTACTTC
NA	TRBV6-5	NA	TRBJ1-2	CASRSAGFFNYGYTF	TGTGCCAGCAGATCGGCAGGGTTTTTTAACTATGGCTACACCTTC
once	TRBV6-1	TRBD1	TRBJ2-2	CASSEEEGTGSGELFF	TGTGCCAGCAGTGAAGAAGAGGGGACAGGGAGCGGGGAGCTGTTTTTT
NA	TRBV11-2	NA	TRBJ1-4	CASSLSDRPNEKLFF	TGTGCCAGCAGCTTAAGCGATAGGCCTAATGAAAAACTGTTTTTT
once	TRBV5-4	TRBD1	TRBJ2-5	CASSSGQVQETQYF	TGTGCCAGCAGCTCGGGACAGGTCCAAGAGACCCAGTACTTC
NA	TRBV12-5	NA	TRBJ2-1	CASGLRGGFYNEQFF	TGTGCTAGTGGTTTGCGTGGGGGGTTCTACAATGAGCAGTTCTTC
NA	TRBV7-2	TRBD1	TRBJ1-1	CASSVFQGALGAFF	TGTGCCAGCAGCGTATTTCAGGGGGCGCTGGGAGCTTTCTTT
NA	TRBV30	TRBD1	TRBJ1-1	CASNRWTGGGGEAFF	TGTGCCAGCAATCGCTGGACAGGCGGCGGTGGTGAAGCTTTCTTT
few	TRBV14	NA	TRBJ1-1	CASSQGRGTEAFF	TGTGCCAGCAGCCAAGGCAGGGGCACTGAAGCTTTCTTT
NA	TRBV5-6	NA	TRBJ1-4	CASSQGLFNEKLFF	TGTGCCAGCAGCCAGGGACTTTTTAATGAAAAACTGTTTTTT
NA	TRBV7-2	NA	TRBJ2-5	CASARTTSQETQYF	TGTGCCAGCGCGAGGACAACTTCACAAGAGACCCAGTACTTC
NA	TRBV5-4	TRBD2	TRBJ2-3	CASSLMRGGRADTQYF	TGTGCCAGCAGCTTGATGCGGGGGGGTAGGGCAGATACGCAGTATTTT
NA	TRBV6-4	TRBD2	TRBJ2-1	CASSDSTSGGHEQFF	TGTGCCAGCAGTGACTCGACTAGCGGGGGGCATGAGCAGTTCTTC
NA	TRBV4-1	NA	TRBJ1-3	CASSQLRGIRNTIYF	TGCGCCAGCAGCCAACTCAGGGGAATTCGGAACACCATATATTTT
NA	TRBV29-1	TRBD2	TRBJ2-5	CSVVSSGQETQYF	TGCAGCGTTGTGTCTAGCGGCCAAGAGACCCAGTACTTC
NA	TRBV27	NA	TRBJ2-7	CASSLSGGAYPEQYF	TGTGCCAGCAGTTTATCGGGGGGGGCGTACCCCGAGCAGTACTTC
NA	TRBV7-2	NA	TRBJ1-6	CASSFDRFDSPLHF	TGTGCCAGCAGCTTCGACAGGTTTGATTCACCCCTCCACTTT
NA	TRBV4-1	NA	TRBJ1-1	CASSQGGGADTEAFF	TGCGCCAGCAGCCAAGGAGGGGGGGCGGATACTGAAGCTTTCTTT
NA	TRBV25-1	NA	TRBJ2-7	CASSESPRAYEQYF	TGTGCCAGCAGTGAATCCCCCAGGGCGTACGAGCAGTACTTC
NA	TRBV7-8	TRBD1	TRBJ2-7	CASSLARLIGTGTSEQYF	TGTGCCAGCAGCTTAGCCCGGCTAATAGGGACAGGGACGAGCGAGCAGTACTTC
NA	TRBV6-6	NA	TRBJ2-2	CASSYSRGGGPGELFF	TGTGCCAGCAGTTACTCCAGGGGAGGGGGTCCCGGGGAGCTGTTTTTT
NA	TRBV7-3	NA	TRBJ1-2	CASSLIRKGRYGYTF	TGTGCCAGCAGCTTGATTAGAAAGGGGCGGTATGGCTACACCTTC
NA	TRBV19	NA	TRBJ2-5	CASSIVQGRQETQYF	TGTGCCAGTAGTATAGTACAGGGGAGGCAAGAGACCCAGTACTTC
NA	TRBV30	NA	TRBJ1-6	CAWRASSYNSPLHF	TGTGCCTGGAGGGCAAGCTCCTATAATTCACCCCTCCACTTT
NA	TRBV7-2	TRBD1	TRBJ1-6	CASSSAGGDSPLHF	TGTGCCAGCAGCTCAGCAGGGGGCGATTCACCCCTCCACTTT
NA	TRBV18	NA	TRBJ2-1	CASSPRSVGEQFF	TGTGCCAGCTCACCCCGCAGCGTCGGTGAGCAGTTCTTC
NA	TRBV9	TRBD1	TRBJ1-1	CASSATGTGNTEAFF	TGTGCCAGCAGCGCTACCGGGACAGGGAACACTGAAGCTTTCTTT
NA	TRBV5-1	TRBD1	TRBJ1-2	CASSLDRGLGGGYTF	TGCGCCAGCAGCTTGGACAGGGGCCTTGGGGGGGGCTACACCTTC
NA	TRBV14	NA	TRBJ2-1	CASSQDREEARFF	TGTGCCAGCAGCCAAGATCGCGAGGAGGCGCGGTTCTTC
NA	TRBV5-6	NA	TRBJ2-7	CASSSISTGPYEQYF	TGTGCCAGCAGCTCCATTTCCACAGGACCCTACGAGCAGTACTTC
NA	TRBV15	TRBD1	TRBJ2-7	CATSRGGTVSYEQYF	TGTGCCACCAGCAGAGGGGGGACAGTTTCCTACGAGCAGTACTTC
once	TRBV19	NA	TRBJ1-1	CASSRPTGTEAFF	TGTGCCAGTAGTCGGCCGACTGGCACTGAAGCTTTCTTT
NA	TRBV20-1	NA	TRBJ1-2	CSAAGSYGYTF	TGCAGTGCAGCGGGGAGCTATGGCTACACCTTC
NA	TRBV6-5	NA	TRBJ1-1	CASSYGEEHWEAFF	TGTGCCAGCAGTTATGGAGAGGAACACTGGGAAGCTTTCTTT